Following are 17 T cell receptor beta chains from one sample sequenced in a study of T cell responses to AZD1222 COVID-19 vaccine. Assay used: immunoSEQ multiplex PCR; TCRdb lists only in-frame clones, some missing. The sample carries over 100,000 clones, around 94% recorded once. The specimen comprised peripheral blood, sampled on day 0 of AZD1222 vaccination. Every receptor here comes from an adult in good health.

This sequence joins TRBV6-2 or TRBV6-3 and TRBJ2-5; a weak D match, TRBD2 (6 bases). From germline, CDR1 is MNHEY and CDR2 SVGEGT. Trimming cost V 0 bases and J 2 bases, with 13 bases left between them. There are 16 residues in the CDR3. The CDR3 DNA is TGTGCCAGCAGTTACTCCCCCACTAGCCCACAAGAGACCCAGTACTTC. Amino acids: CASSYSPTSPQETQYF.

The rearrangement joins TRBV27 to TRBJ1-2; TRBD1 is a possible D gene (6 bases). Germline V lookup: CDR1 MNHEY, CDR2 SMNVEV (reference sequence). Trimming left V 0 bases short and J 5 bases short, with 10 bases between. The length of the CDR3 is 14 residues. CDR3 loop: CASSLSRGGYGYTF. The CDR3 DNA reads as TGTGCCAGCAGTTTATCGAGGGGGGGGTATGGCTACACCTTC.

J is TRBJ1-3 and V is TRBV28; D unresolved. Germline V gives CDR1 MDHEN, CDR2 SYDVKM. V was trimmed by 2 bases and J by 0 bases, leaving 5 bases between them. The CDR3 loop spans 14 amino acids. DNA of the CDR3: TGTGCCAGCAGTTTAAAGGACTCTGGAAACACCATATATTTT. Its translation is CASSLKDSGNTIYF.

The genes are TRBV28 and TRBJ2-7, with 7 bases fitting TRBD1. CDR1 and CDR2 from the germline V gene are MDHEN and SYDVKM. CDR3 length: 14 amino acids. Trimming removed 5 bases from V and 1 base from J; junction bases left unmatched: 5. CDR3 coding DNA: TGTGCCAGCAGTACTCCGGGACAGTCCTACGAGCAGTACTTC. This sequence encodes CASSTPGQSYEQYF.

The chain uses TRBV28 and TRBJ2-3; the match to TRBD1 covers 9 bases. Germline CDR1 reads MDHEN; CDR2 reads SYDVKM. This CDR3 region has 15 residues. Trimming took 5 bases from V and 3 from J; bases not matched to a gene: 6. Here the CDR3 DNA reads TGTGCCAGCAGTCTTCGACAGGGGGGAACAGATACGCAGTATTTT. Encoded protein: CASSLRQGGTDTQYF.

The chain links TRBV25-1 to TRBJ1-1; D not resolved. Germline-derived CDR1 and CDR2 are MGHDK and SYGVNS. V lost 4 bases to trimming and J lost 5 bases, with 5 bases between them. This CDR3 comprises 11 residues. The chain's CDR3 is CASSGGTEAFF. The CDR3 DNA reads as TGTGCCAGCAGTGGGGGAACTGAAGCTTTCTTT.

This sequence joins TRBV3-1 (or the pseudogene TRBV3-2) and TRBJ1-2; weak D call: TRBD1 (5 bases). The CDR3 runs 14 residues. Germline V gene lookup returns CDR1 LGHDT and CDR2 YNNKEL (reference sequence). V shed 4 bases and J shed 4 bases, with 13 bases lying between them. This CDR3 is CASSPRQNFYGYTF. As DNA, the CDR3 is TGTGCCAGCAGCCCCCGACAGAATTTCTATGGCTACACCTTC.

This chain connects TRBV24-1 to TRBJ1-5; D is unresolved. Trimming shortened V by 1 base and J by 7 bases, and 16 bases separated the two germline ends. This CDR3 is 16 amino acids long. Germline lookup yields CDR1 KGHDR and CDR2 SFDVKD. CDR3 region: CATSDLWGCLEQPQHF. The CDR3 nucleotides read TGTGCCACCAGTGATTTATGGGGTTGTTTAGAACAGCCCCAGCATTTT.

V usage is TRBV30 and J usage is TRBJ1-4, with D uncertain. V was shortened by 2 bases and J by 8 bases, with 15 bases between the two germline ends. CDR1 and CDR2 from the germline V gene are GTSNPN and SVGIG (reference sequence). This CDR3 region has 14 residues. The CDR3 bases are TGTGCCTGGAGTACCCATCGGTGGAACGAAAAACTGTTTTTT. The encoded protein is CAWSTHRWNEKLFF.

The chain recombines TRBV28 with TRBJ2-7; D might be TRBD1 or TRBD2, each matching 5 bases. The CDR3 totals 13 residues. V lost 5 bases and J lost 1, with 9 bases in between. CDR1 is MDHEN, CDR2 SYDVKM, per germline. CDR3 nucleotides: TGTGCCAGCAGTAGGGGACCTTCCTACGAGCAGTACTTC. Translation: CASSRGPSYEQYF.

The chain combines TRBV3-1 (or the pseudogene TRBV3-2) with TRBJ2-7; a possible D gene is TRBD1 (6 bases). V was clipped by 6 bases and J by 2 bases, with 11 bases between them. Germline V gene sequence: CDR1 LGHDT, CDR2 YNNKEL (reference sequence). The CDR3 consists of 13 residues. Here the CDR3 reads CASSPGQTYEQYF. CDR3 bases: TGTGCCAGCAGTCCCGGACAGACCTACGAGCAGTACTTC.

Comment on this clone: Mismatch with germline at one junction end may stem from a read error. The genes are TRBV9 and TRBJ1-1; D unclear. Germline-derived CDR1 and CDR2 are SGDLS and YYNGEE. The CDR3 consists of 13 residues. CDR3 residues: CNNREHPDTEAFF. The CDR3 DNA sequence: TGCAATAATAGGGAGCACCCAGACACTGAAGCTTTCTTT.

Here the CDR3 DNA reads TGTGCCAGCGCCGGCGGGGGGACGACTGAAGCTTTCTTT. Translated, it gives CASAGGGTTEAFF. The chain carries TRBV6-5 and TRBJ1-1; a weak D match, TRBD1 (5 bases). Trimming left V 8 bases short and J 5 bases short, with 15 bases between. The CDR3 is made up of 13 amino acids. CDR1 MNHEY and CDR2 SVGAGI come from the germline V gene.

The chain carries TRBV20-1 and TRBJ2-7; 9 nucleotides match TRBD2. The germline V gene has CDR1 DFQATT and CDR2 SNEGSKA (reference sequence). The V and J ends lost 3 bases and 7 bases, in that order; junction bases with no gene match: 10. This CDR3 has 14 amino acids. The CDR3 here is CSASSAGGPSEQYF. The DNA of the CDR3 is TGCAGTGCTAGTTCGGCGGGAGGGCCGTCTGAGCAGTACTTC.

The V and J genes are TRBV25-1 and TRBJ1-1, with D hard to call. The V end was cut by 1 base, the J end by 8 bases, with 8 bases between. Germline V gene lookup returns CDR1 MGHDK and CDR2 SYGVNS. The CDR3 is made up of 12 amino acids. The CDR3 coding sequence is TGTGCCAGCAGTGAATTCGATGGCGAAGCTTTCTTT. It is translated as CASSEFDGEAFF.

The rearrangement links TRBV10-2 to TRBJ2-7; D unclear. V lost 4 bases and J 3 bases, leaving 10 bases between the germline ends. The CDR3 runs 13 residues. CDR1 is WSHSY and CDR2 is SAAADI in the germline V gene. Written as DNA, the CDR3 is TGCGCCAGCAGTGTGGGCATTTACTACGAGCAGTACTTC. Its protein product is CASSVGIYYEQYF.

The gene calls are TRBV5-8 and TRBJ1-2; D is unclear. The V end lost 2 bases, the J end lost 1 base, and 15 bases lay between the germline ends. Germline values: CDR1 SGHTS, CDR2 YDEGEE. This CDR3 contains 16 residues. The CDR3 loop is CASSFRGFDDNYGYTF. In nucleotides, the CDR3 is TGTGCCAGCAGCTTTAGAGGGTTTGACGATAACTATGGCTACACCTTC.